This TCR beta chain derives from a study of T-cell memory formation after mild COVID-19. This clonotype has only a few counts. Its matching antigen is unknown. Libraries for TCRalpha and TCRbeta carried sample barcodes and unique molecular identifiers via 5'RACE. A single record per CDR3 protein comes from TCRdb applying MiXCR to the 5' RACE reads. Counted here are about 160,000 distinct CDR3 sequences, roughly 31% occurring once; the ten biggest clones make up about 12%. Study-wide points: Clones that got smaller from day 15 to 85 had even CD4/CD8, while clones growing later tipped toward CD4+.

Germline V gives CDR1 SGHRS, CDR2 YFSETQ. The CDR3 has 14 residues. V was clipped by 0 bases and J by 3 bases, with 9 bases between them. This receptor was taken from an adult woman who had mild COVID-19 (a few samples of this study predate the infection). Cell type and time point are not known. Material: PBMCs or a T cell subset sorted from them (not recorded which). The chain is built from TRBV5-1 and TRBJ1-2, with D uncertain. As DNA, the CDR3 is TGCGCCAGCAGCTTGGACGGCAGTTACTATGGCTACACCTTC. Its protein product is CASSLDGSYYGYTF.